This TCR beta chain was captured by sequencing in a study of a mutant IDH1 vaccine in newly diagnosed glioma. Study details: First vaccine doses came 4-6 weeks after radiotherapy alone, or with temozolomide cycles. Previous care, which was radiotherapy, temozolomide, or both, most often involved both. Males made up approximately 62% and females roughly 40% of treated patients, whose mean age was roughly 40 years.

Germline-derived CDR1 and CDR2 are MNHEY and SMNVEV (reference sequence). This CDR3 spans 13 amino acids. Trimming removed 8 bases from V and 8 bases from J; junction bases left unmatched: 9. Assay used: immunoSEQ multiplex PCR; TCRdb lists only in-frame clones, some missing. The sample has roughly 25,000 clones, 65% to 80% seen once. Time point noted: week 11, during vaccination. The investigators gave 300 ug of mutant IDH1 20-mer peptide in each vaccine dose, together with topical imiquimod. Comments on this clone: Antigen unknown.

This chain uses TRBV27 with TRBJ2-3, with 8 nucleotides matching TRBD1. Material: PBMCs, obtained from a glioma patient whose treatment included an IDH1 peptide vaccine. This TCR came from a man aged 35 to 55 with glioma. The CDR3 loop is CASAGGAAATQYF. The CDR3 DNA reads TGTGCCAGCGCAGGGGGCGCCGCAGCTACGCAGTATTTT.